These 16 T cell receptor beta chains came from one sample sequenced in a study of cytomegalovirus exposure and HLA in healthy donors. Both 60 Vbeta primers and 13 Jbeta primers went into the PCR. Assay used: immunoSEQ multiplex PCR; TCRdb lists only in-frame clones, some missing. Of almost 200,000 clones in the sample, roughly 85% were seen once. The specimen sequenced was PBMCs. Receptors originate from a woman aged 45 to 65 in good health and CMV-seronegative.

The chain is built from TRBV28 and TRBJ1-5, with D perhaps matching TRBD1 (6 bases). The CDR3 extends over 16 amino acids. Germline lookup yields CDR1 MDHEN and CDR2 SYDVKM. With 2 bases removed from V and 2 bases from J, the gap between germline ends came to 13 bases. CDR3 DNA sequence: TGTGCCAGCAGTTTAAGGGGGTCGGGGCGCAATCAGCCCCAGCATTTT. It codes for CASSLRGSGRNQPQHF.

The rearrangement joins TRBV9 to TRBJ1-2; tentatively, D is TRBD1 (6 bases). This CDR3 has 17 residues. The V end lost 2 bases, the J end lost 6 bases, and 23 bases lay between the germline ends. The germline V gene encodes CDR1 SGDLS and CDR2 YYNGEE. The CDR3, as DNA: TGTGCCAGCAGCGTGGTGACTTTGACAGGCCGAGGAAATGGCTACACCTTC. This codes for CASSVVTLTGRGNGYTF.

This chain links TRBV21-1 with TRBJ2-7; TRBD1, the D gene given by the table, was not confirmed from the DNA. TRBV21-1 is classified as a pseudogene. The CDR3 covers 14 residues. The CDR3 region is CASRDRSSSYEQYF. The CDR3 bases are TGTGCCAGTCGGGACAGGAGCTCCTCCTACGAGCAGTACTTC.

CDR3 nucleotides: TGTGCCAGCAGTTCTAGCTTGTCCAAAAACATTCAGTACTTC. It specifies CASSSSLSKNIQYF. The chain couples TRBV27 to TRBJ2-4; D is possibly TRBD2 (5 bases). The CDR3 is 14 residues long. The V and J ends lost 4 bases and 2 bases respectively, with 9 bases between them. CDR1 and CDR2 from the germline V gene are MNHEY and SMNVEV (reference sequence).

The chain employs TRBV7-9 and TRBJ2-2, with 8 bases aligning to TRBD2. In germline, CDR1 is SEHNR, CDR2 FQNEAQ (reference sequence). V lost 5 bases and J lost 5; bases outside the gene matches: 7. The CDR3 extends over 15 amino acids. The CDR3 protein is CASSLGTSGTGELFF. The DNA of the CDR3 is TGTGCCAGCAGCCTTGGGACTAGTGGGACCGGGGAGCTGTTTTTT.

The V and J genes are TRBV25-1 and TRBJ1-5; possible D gene TRBD1, 6 bases. The CDR3 covers 15 residues. Germline loops: CDR1 MGHDK, CDR2 SYGVNS. Trimming cost V 2 bases and J 3 bases, with 11 bases left between them. The CDR3, as DNA: TGTGCCAGCAGTGAACTTGACAGGCCCAATCAGCCCCAGCATTTT. It yields the protein CASSELDRPNQPQHF.

The chain recombines TRBV30 with TRBJ2-1; weak D call: TRBD1 (5 bases). Trimming shortened V by 2 bases and J by 6 bases, and 8 bases separated the two germline ends. The CDR3 extends over 12 amino acids. The germline CDR1 and CDR2 sequences are GTSNPN and SVGIG (reference sequence). Written as DNA, the CDR3 is TGTGCCTGGAGTCCGCAGGGCAATGAGCAGTTCTTC. This translates into CAWSPQGNEQFF.

V and J are TRBV29-1 and TRBJ1-1; 8 nucleotides match TRBD1. V was pared by 4 bases and J by 5 bases, with 9 bases of the junction left unmatched. The germline gives CDR1 SQVTM, CDR2 ANQGSEA. This CDR3 comprises 14 residues. CDR3 residues: CSVAQGALGTEAFF. The CDR3 bases are TGCAGCGTTGCCCAGGGGGCTTTAGGGACTGAAGCTTTCTTT.

This clone has more than one count but fewer than ten. This rearrangement joins TRBV28 to TRBJ1-2; D uncertain. From germline, CDR1 is MDHEN and CDR2 SYDVKM. The CDR3 consists of 16 residues. V shed 6 bases and J shed 4 bases, with 21 bases lying between them. CDR3 nucleotides: TGTGCCAGCAGACCCAGTCCGTCCTTGACGGGCTATGGCTACACCTTC. Translating it yields CASRPSPSLTGYGYTF.

The chain uses TRBV27 and TRBJ1-6; 7 bases line up with TRBD1. V shed 5 bases, J shed 6 bases, and the junction held 7 bases outside the gene matches. This CDR3 spans 15 amino acids. Per germline, CDR1 MNHEY and CDR2 SMNVEV (reference sequence). DNA for the CDR3: TGTGCCAGCAGTCCGACAGGGAGGAGTAATTCACCCCTCCACTTT. Protein product: CASSPTGRSNSPLHF.

The rearrangement links TRBV10-3 to TRBJ2-7; D is perhaps TRBD1 (6 bases). CDR1 and CDR2 (germline): ENHRY, SYGVKD. This CDR3 is built from 13 residues. V was trimmed by 2 bases and J by 4 bases, leaving 9 bases between them. This CDR3 is CAISERDNYEQYF. The CDR3 region has the DNA TGTGCCATCAGTGAGAGGGACAATTACGAGCAGTACTTC.

V usage is TRBV6-1 and J usage is TRBJ2-6; TRBD1 matches at 10 bases. Germline V lookup: CDR1 MNHNS, CDR2 SASEGT. The V and J ends lost 4 bases and 0 bases, in that order; junction bases with no gene match: 3. This CDR3 comprises 17 residues. In DNA, the CDR3 is TGTGCCAGCAGTGGACAGGGGGCGAGCTCTGGGGCCAACGTCCTGACTTTC. Residues: CASSGQGASSGANVLTF.

The chain links TRBV13 to TRBJ2-3; 10 positions agree with TRBD2. CDR3 length: 19 amino acids. Trimming removed 5 bases from V and 2 bases from J; junction bases left unmatched: 16. Germline loops: CDR1 PRHDT, CDR2 FYEKMQ (reference sequence). The CDR3 sequence is CASSLGGLEREGYTDTQYF. The CDR3 nucleotides are TGTGCCAGCAGCCTCGGGGGATTAGAGCGGGAGGGCTACACAGATACGCAGTATTTT.

The chain uses TRBV28 and TRBJ2-7, with 10 positions matching TRBD2. This CDR3 has 18 residues. Germline trimming cut 3 bases from V and 0 bases from J; bases unmatched to any gene: 11. CDR1 MDHEN and CDR2 SYDVKM come from the germline V gene. CDR3 DNA: TGTGCCAGCAGTTTCGGTGTGGTAGCGGGAGGAATCTCCTACGAGCAGTACTTC. Protein product: CASSFGVVAGGISYEQYF.

The genes are TRBV6-6 and TRBJ2-5; 11 bases agree with TRBD2. This CDR3 has 16 residues. In germline, CDR1 is MNHNY, CDR2 SVGAGI (reference sequence). Trimming cost V 7 bases and J 2 bases; bases outside gene matches: 9. The CDR3 bases are TGTGCCAGCAACTTTGCCGGGACTAGCGGACAAGAGACCCAGTACTTC. Translating gives CASNFAGTSGQETQYF.

The chain couples TRBV19 to TRBJ2-4; D may be TRBD1 (6 bases). The CDR3 extends over 14 amino acids. Germline V gives CDR1 LNHDA, CDR2 SQIVND (reference sequence). V was shortened by 6 bases and J by 8 bases, with 17 bases between the two germline ends. The CDR3 DNA sequence: TGTGCCAGTAGCCCCGACCAGACAGGATACATTCAGTACTTC. Translation gives CASSPDQTGYIQYF.